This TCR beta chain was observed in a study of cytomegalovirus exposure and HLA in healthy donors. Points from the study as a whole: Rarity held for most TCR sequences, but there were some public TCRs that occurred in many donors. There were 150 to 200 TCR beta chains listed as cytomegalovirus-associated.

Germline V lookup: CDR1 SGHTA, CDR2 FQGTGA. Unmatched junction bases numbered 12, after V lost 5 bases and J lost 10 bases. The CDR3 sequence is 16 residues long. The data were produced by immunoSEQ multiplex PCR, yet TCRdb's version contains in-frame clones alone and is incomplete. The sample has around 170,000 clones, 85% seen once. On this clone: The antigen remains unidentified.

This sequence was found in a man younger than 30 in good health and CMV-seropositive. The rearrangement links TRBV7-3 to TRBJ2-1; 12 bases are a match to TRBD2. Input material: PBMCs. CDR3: CASSPLTSGSISEQFF. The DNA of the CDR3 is TGTGCCAGCAGCCCTTTGACTAGCGGGAGTATATCGGAGCAGTTCTTC.